This T cell receptor beta chain comes out of a study of blood T cell repertoires in COVID-19. Study context: PBMCs, B-cell-depleted T cells, or T cells provided the cDNA or gDNA that made up the material.

CDR3 length: 16 amino acids. V was pared by 4 bases and J by 6 bases, with 22 bases between. Germline V gives CDR1 SQVTM, CDR2 ANQGSEA. Generated by immunoSEQ multiplex PCR, the TCRdb table keeps only in-frame clones and is missing some. The table records a few hundred thousand clones, 80% to 90% of them present only once. Participants' own reports of clinical history determined their cohort assignment. In its sample, this clone was seen once. The source of this sequence is a woman aged 25 to 45 who had recovered from COVID-19. The sequencing sample was made of PBMCs or T cells enriched from blood (not recorded which). The rearrangement joins TRBV29-1 to TRBJ2-1; D is perhaps TRBD2 (6 bases). The CDR3 nucleotides are TGCAGCGTTGGGGGCTCAGTGGAGGGCCGATCCAATGAGCAGTTCTTC. It codes for CSVGGSVEGRSNEQFF.